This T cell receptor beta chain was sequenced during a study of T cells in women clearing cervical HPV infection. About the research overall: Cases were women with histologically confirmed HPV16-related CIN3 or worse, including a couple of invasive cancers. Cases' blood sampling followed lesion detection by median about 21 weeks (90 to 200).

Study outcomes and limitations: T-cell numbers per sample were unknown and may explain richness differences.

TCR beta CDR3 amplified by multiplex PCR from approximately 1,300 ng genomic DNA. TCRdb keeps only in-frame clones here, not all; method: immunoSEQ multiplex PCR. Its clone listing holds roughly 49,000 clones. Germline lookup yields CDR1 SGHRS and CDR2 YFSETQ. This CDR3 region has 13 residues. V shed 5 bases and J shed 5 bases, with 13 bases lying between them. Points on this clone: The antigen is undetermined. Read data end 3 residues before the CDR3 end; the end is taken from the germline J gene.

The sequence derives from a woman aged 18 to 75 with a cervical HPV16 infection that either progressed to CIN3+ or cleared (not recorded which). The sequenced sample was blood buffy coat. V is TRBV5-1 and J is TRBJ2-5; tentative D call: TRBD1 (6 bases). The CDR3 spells CASRVPGEETQYF. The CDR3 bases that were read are TGCGCCAGCAGGGTCCCAGGGGAGGAGACC. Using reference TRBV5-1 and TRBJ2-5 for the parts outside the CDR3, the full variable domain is KAGVTQTPRYLIKTRGQQVTLSCSPISGHRSVSWYQQTPGQGLQFLFEYFSETQRNKGNFPGRFSGRQFSNSRSEMNVSTLELGDSALYLCASRVPGEETQYFGPGTRLLVL.